This passage covers 15 T cell receptor beta chains from one sample sequenced in a study of beta chain features in type 1 diabetes. The isolated RNA, all of it, was reverse transcribed, so expressed TCRB transcripts were what got sequenced. This table comes from immunoSEQ multiplex PCR, and its TCRdb copy is limited to in-frame clones, with some not included. Of 620,000 or so clones in the sample, around 16% were seen once. The sample consisted of naive CD4+ T cells from blood. The source is a man younger than 35 in good health.

This clone was observed a few times. The chain combines TRBV5-1 with TRBJ2-7; 7 bases are shared with TRBD1. The trim removed 5 bases at V and 3 bases at J, leaving 11 bases unmatched. The CDR3 is made up of 15 amino acids. From germline, CDR1 is SGHRS and CDR2 YFSETQ. CDR3 nucleotide sequence: TGCGCCAGCAGGCCCGGGACAGTTGCCTACTACGAGCAGTACTTC. It specifies CASRPGTVAYYEQYF.

CDR3 nucleotides: TGTGCCATCAGTGAGTCGGAGGTTGGGAATCAGCCCCAGCATTTT. This translates into CAISESEVGNQPQHF. The rearrangement links TRBV10-3 to TRBJ1-5; D is uncertain. Germline V CDR1 and CDR2: ENHRY, SYGVKD. This CDR3 comprises 15 residues. V shed 0 bases and J shed 4 bases, with 10 bases lying between them.

This chain uses TRBV19 with TRBJ2-6; TRBD1 aligns across 7 bases. The V gene end was trimmed by 4 bases and the J gene end by 0 bases; junction bases not matched to a gene: 12. This CDR3 has 19 residues. Germline V gene sequence: CDR1 LNHDA, CDR2 SQIVND (reference sequence). CDR3 DNA: TGTGCCAGTAGTACCCCAGGGGACAGTCGCTACTCTGGGGCCAACGTCCTGACTTTC. It translates to CASSTPGDSRYSGANVLTF.

The sample holds a few counts of this clone. The V and J genes are TRBV5-1 and TRBJ2-1; 10 positions match TRBD2. The CDR3 is 15 residues long. The germline CDR1 and CDR2 sequences are SGHRS and YFSETQ. J gave up 2 bases and V 5 bases, and 4 bases lay outside the gene matches. The CDR3 nucleotides are TGCGCCAGCAGACCTAGCGGGAGCCCCTACAATGAGCAGTTCTTC. Its translation: CASRPSGSPYNEQFF.

The chain recombines TRBV15 with TRBJ1-1; 7 bases agree with TRBD1. The germline gives CDR1 LNHNV, CDR2 YYDKDF (reference sequence). The CDR3 length is 14 residues. V shed 1 base, J shed 5 bases, and the junction held 4 bases outside the gene matches. The CDR3 spells CATSRGGRGTEAFF. CDR3 nucleotides: TGTGCCACCAGCAGAGGAGGCAGGGGGACTGAAGCTTTCTTT. Complete variable domain (other parts from reference TRBV15 and TRBJ1-1): DAMVIQNPRYQVTQFGKPVTLSCSQTLNHNVMYWYQQKSSQAPKLLFHYYDKDFNNEADTPDNFQSRRPNTSFCFLDIRSPGLGDTAMYLCATSRGGRGTEAFFGQGTRLTVV.

This clone came up a few times. V usage is TRBV6-1 and J usage is TRBJ1-4, with D perhaps matching TRBD1 (6 bases). Germline V gene sequence: CDR1 MNHNS, CDR2 SASEGT. This CDR3 comprises 15 residues. Trimming stripped 4 bases from V and 4 bases from J, with 13 bases between. The CDR3 region has the DNA TGTGCCAGCAGTGGGAGGACAGCCAGTAATGAAAAACTGTTTTTT. This gives the protein CASSGRTASNEKLFF.

This clone has just a few counts. The chain has TRBV7-9 and TRBJ2-7; 10 bases match TRBD2. The ends lost 5 bases at V and 2 bases at J; junction bases unmatched: 3. Germline V gene data show CDR1 as SEHNR and CDR2 as FQNEAQ (reference sequence). The CDR3 sequence is 14 residues long. The CDR3 coding sequence is TGTGCCAGCAGCCGAACTAGCGGGGCCTACGAGCAGTACTTC. This encodes CASSRTSGAYEQYF.

The gene calls are TRBV18 and TRBJ1-1; perhaps TRBD1 as D (5 bases). The length of the CDR3 is 15 residues. Germline values: CDR1 KGHSH, CDR2 LQKENI. V lost 1 base and J lost 3, with 12 bases in between. CDR3 coding DNA: TGTGCCAGCTCACCACAACCAGGGATTGACACTGAAGCTTTCTTT. This encodes CASSPQPGIDTEAFF.

This sequence joins TRBV7-3 and TRBJ1-2; D is undetermined. CDR1 is SGHTA and CDR2 is FQGTGA in the germline V gene. V lost 6 bases and J 2 bases, leaving 10 bases between the germline ends. This CDR3 spans 13 amino acids. The CDR3 sequence: CASSQDRNYGYTF. CDR3 nucleotide sequence: TGTGCCAGCAGTCAAGACCGAAACTATGGCTACACCTTC.

The genes are TRBV4-1 and TRBJ1-1; D gene uncertain. The germline CDR1 and CDR2 sequences are MGHRA and YSYEKL. CDR3 length equals 16 residues. The V end was cut by 4 bases, the J end by 5 bases, with 20 bases between. The CDR3 coding sequence is TGCGCCAGCAGCCGCGAGGTGGTCAAAGTTCGGACTGAAGCTTTCTTT. Protein product: CASSREVVKVRTEAFF.

This clone turned up a few times. This CDR3 is also generated by other DNA sequences in the sample. V gene TRBV2 combines with J gene TRBJ2-7; no reliable D call. With 6 bases removed from V and 3 bases from J, the gap between germline ends came to 9 bases. Germline V gene data show CDR1 as SNHLY and CDR2 as FYNNEI. This CDR3 is 12 amino acids long. The CDR3 bases are TGTGCCAGCAGCGGCGACGGCTACGAGCAGTACTTC. Its protein product is CASSGDGYEQYF.

Worth noting for this clone: This may be a read error, as it is one base from a much larger clone. The chain recombines TRBV5-4 with TRBJ2-5; D call uncertain. Germline V gene sequence: CDR1 SGHNT, CDR2 YYREEE (reference sequence). The CDR3 runs to 11 residues. V was cut by 2 bases and J by 4 bases, with 3 bases left in between. CDR3 DNA: TGTGCCAGCAGCTTACGAGAGACCCAGTACTTC. Translation: CASSLRETQYF.

This clone was detected a few times. The rearrangement links TRBV25-1 to TRBJ2-7; D gene ambiguous. Germline V gene sequence: CDR1 MGHDK, CDR2 SYGVNS. The germline V and J ends were trimmed by 1 base and 8 bases, with 12 bases remaining between them. This CDR3 is built from 13 residues. CDR3 amino acids: CASSESVGFQQYF. The CDR3 coding sequence is TGTGCCAGCAGTGAATCAGTTGGTTTTCAGCAGTACTTC.

This clone was seen a few times. The chain uses TRBV28 and TRBJ2-3, with D tentatively TRBD2 (6 bases). The CDR3 is 17 residues long. The germline gives CDR1 MDHEN, CDR2 SYDVKM. V dropped 3 bases and J dropped 1 base, with 17 bases sitting between them. The CDR3: CASSFGGRSLRTDTQYF. The CDR3 nucleotides read TGTGCCAGCAGTTTCGGGGGACGGAGCCTTCGCACAGATACGCAGTATTTT.

The chain couples TRBV18 to TRBJ2-2; TRBD1 matches 7 bases. Losses at the gene ends were 6 bases for V and 8 bases for J; bases not matched to a gene: 9. This CDR3 comprises 14 residues. Germline V gene sequence: CDR1 KGHSH, CDR2 LQKENI. The CDR3 coding sequence is TGTGCCAGCTCCCTTGGACAGGTCGCGGGGGAGCTGTTTTTT. Translated, it gives CASSLGQVAGELFF. The whole variable domain, remainder taken from reference TRBV18 and TRBJ2-2, is NAGVMQNPRHLVRRRGQEARLRCSPMKGHSHVYWYRQLPEEGLKFMVYLQKENIIDESGMPKERFSAEFPKEGPSILRIQQVVRGDSAAYFCASSLGQVAGELFFGEGSRLTVL.